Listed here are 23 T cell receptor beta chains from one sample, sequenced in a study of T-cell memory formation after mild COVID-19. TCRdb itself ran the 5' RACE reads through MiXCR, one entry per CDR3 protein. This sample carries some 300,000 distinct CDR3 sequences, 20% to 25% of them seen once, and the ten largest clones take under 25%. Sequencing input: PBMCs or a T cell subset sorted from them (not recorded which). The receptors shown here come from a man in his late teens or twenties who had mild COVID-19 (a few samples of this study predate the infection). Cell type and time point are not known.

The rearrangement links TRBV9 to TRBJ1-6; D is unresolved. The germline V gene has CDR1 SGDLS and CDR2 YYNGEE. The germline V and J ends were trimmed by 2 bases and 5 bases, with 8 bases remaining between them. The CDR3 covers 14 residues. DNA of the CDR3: TGTGCCAGCAGCGTTAAGAGAAATAATTCACCCCTCCACTTT. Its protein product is CASSVKRNNSPLHF.

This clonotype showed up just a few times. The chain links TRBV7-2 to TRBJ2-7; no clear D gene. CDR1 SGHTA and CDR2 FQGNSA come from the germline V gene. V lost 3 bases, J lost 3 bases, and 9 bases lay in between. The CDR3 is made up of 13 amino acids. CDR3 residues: CASSFPARYEQYF. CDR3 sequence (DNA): TGTGCCAGCAGCTTTCCCGCCCGCTACGAGCAGTACTTC.

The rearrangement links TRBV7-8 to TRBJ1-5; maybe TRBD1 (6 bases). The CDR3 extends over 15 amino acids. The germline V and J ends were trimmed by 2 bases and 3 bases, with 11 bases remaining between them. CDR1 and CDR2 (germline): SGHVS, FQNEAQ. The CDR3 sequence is CASSLTGNINQPQHF. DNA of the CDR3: TGTGCCAGCAGCTTAACAGGGAATATCAATCAGCCCCAGCATTTT.

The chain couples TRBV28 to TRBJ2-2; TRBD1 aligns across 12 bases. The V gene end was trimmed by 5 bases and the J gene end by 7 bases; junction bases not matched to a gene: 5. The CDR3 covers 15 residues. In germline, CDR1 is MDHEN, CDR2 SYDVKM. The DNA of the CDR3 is TGTGCCAGCAGTCCGGGACAGGGGGCGAGCGGGGAGCTGTTTTTT. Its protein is CASSPGQGASGELFF.

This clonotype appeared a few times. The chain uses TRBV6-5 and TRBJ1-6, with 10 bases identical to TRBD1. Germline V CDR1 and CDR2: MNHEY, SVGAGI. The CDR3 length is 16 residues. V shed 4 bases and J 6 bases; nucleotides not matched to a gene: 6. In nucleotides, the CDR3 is TGTGCCAGCAGTTGGACGGGACAGGGGACTAATTCACCCCTCCACTTT. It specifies CASSWTGQGTNSPLHF.

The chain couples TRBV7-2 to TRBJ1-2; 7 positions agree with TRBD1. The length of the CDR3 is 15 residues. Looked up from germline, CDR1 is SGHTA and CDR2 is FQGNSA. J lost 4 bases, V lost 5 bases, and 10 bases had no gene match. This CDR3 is CASSPDRDSRYGYTF. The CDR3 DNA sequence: TGTGCCAGCAGCCCGGACCGGGACAGTCGCTATGGCTACACCTTC.

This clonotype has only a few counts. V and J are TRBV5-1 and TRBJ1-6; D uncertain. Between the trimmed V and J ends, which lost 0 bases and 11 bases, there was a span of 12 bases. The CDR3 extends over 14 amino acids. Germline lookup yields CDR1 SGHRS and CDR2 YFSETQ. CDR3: CASSLGSVRAPLHF. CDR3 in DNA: TGCGCCAGCAGCTTGGGCTCGGTGAGGGCACCCCTCCACTTT.

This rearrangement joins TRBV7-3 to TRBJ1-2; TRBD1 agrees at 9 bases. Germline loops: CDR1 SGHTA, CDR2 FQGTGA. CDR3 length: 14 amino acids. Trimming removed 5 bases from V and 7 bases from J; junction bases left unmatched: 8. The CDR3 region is CASSPKGQGSGYTF. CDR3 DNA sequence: TGTGCCAGCAGCCCTAAGGGACAGGGTAGTGGCTACACCTTC.

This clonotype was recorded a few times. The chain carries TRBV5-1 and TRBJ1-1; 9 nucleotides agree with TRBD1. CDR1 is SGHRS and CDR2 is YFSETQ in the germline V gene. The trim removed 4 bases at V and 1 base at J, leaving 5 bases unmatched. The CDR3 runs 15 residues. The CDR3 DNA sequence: TGCGCCAGCAGCAGGACACAGGGGGCGAACACTGAAGCTTTCTTT. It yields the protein CASSRTQGANTEAFF.

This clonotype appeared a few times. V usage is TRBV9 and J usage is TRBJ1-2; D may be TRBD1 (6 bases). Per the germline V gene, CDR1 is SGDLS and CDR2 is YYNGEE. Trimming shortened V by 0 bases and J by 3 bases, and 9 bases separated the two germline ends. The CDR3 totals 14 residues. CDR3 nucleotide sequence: TGTGCCAGCAGCGTAGCCCCAGGGGACTATGGCTACACCTTC. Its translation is CASSVAPGDYGYTF.

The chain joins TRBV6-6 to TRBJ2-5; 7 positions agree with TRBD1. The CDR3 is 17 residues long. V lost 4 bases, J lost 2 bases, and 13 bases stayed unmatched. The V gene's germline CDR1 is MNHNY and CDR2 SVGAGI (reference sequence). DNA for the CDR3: TGTGCCAGCAGTTGGGGTAACGACTGGGGACAGCAAGAGACCCAGTACTTC. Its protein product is CASSWGNDWGQQETQYF.

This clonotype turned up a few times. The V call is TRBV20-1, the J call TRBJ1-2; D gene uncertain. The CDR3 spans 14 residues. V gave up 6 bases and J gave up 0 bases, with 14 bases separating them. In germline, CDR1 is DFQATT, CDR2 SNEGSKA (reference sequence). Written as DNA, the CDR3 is TGCAGTGCCTTCCGGATAAAAGCTAACTATGGCTACACCTTC. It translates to CSAFRIKANYGYTF.

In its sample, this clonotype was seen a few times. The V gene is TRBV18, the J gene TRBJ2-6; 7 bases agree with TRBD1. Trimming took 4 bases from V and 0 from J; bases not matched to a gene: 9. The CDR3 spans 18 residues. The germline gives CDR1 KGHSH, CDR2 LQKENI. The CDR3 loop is CASSRNRDRGSGANVLTF. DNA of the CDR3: TGTGCCAGCTCACGCAACCGGGACAGAGGCTCTGGGGCCAACGTCCTGACTTTC.

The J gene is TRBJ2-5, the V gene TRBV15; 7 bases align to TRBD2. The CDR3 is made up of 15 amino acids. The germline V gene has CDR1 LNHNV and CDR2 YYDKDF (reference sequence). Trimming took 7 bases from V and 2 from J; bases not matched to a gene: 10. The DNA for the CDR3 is TGTGCCACCATGCCGCTCCTGGGACTACAAGAGACCCAGTACTTC. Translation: CATMPLLGLQETQYF.

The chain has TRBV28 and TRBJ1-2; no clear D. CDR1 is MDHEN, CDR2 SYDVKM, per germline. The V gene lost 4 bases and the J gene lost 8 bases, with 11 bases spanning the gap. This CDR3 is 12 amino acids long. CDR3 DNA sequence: TGTGCCAGCAGTTACGGATCCAGCGGCTACACCTTC. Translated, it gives CASSYGSSGYTF.

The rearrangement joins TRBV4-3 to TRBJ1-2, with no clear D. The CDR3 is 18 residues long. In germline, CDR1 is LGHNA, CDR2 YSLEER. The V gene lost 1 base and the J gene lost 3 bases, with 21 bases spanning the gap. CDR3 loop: CASSQGRGQALNYYGYTF. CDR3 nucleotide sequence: TGCGCCAGCAGCCAAGGACGAGGGCAGGCGCTCAATTACTATGGCTACACCTTC.

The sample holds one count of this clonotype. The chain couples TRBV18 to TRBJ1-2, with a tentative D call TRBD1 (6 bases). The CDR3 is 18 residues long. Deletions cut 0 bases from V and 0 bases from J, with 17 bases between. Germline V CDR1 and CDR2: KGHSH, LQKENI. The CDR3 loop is CASSPPDGGLSTNYGYTF. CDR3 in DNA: TGTGCCAGCTCACCACCGGACGGGGGGCTCTCTACTAACTATGGCTACACCTTC. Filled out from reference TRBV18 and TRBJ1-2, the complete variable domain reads NAGVMQNPRHLVRRRGQEARLRCSPMKGHSHVYWYRQLPEEGLKFMVYLQKENIIDESGMPKERFSAEFPKEGPSILRIQQVVRGDSAAYFCASSPPDGGLSTNYGYTFGSGTRLTVV.

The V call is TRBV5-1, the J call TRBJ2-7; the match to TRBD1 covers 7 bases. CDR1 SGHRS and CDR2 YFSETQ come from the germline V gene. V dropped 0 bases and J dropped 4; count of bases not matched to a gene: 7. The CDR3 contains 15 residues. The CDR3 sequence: CASSLVPGQTYEQYV. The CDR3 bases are TGCGCCAGCAGCTTGGTCCCGGGACAGACTTACGAGCAGTACGTC.

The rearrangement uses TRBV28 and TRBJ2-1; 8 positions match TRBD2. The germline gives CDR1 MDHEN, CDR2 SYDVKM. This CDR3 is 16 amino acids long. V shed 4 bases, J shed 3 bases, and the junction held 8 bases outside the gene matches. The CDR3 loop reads CASSSLAGGFYNEQFF. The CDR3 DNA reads TGTGCCAGCAGTTCACTGGCGGGGGGCTTCTACAATGAGCAGTTCTTC.

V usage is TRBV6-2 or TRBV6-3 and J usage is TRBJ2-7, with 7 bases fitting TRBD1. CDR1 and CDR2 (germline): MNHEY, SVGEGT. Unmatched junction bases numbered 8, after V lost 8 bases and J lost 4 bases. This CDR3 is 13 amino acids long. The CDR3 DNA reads TGTGCCAGCGAGGGTGGCAGGGGGTACGAGCAGTACGTC. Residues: CASEGGRGYEQYV.

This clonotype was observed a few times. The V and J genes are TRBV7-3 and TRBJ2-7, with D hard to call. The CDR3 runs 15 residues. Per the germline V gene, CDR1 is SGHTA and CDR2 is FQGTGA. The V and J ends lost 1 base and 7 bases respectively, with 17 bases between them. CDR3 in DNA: TGTGCCAGCAGCTTAAAAACAGCATGGGCGTGGGAGCAGTACGTC. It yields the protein CASSLKTAWAWEQYV.

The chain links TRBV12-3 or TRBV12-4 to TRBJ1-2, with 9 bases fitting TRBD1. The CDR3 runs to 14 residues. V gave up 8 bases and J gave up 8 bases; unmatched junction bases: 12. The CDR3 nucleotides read TGTGCCAGCGGTCCTACAGGGGGCGAGGGGGGCTACACCTTC. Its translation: CASGPTGGEGGYTF.

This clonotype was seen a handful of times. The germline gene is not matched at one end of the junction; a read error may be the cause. DNA for the CDR3: TGTGCTAGCAGCTTAGGCGGGGGGGCCTCGGAGACCCAGTACTTC. Translating it yields CASSLGGGASETQYF. The V and J genes are TRBV7-9 and TRBJ2-5; 9 positions agree with TRBD2. The germline gives CDR1 SEHNR, CDR2 FQNEAQ (reference sequence). The CDR3 is 15 residues long. Full variable domain (remainder filled in from reference TRBV7-9 and TRBJ2-5): DTGVSQNPRHKITKRGQNVTFRCDPISEHNRLYWYRQTLGQGPEFLTYFQNEAQLEKSRLLSDRFSAERPKGSFSTLEIQRTEQGDSAMYLCASSLGGGASETQYFGPGTRLLVL.